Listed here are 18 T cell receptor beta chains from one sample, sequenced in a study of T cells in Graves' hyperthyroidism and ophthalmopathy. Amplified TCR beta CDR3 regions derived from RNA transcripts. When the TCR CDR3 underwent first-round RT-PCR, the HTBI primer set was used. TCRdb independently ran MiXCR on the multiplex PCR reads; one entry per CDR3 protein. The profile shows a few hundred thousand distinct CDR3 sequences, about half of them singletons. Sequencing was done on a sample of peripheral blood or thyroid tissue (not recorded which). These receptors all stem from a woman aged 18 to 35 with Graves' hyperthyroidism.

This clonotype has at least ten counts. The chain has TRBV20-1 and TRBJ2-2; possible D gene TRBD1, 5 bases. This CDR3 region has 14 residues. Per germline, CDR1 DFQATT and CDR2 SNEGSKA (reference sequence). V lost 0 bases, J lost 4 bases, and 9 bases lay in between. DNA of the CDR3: TGCAGTGCTAGAGATCTAGGGGCCACCGGGGAGCTGTTTTTT. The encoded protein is CSARDLGATGELFF.

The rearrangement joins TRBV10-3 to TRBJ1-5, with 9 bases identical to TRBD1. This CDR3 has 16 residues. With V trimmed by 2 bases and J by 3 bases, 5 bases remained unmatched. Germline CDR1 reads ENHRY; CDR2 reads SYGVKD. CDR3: CAISEIGTGLNQPQHF. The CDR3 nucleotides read TGTGCCATCAGTGAGATCGGGACAGGGCTCAATCAGCCCCAGCATTTT.

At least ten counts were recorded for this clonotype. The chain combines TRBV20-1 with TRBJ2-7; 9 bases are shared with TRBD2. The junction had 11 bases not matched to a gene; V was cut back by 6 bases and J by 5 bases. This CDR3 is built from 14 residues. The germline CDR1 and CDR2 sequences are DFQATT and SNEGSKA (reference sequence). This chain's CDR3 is CSAPFSGSLHEQYF. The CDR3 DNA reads TGCAGTGCGCCCTTTAGCGGGAGTCTCCACGAGCAGTACTTC.

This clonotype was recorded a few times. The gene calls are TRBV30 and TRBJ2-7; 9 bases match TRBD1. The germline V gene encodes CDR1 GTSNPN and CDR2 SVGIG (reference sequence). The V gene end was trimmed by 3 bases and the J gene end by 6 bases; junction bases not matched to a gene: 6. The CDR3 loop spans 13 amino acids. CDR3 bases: TGTGCCTGGAGCACAGGGGGCTTGGTCGAGCAGTACTTC. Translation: CAWSTGGLVEQYF.

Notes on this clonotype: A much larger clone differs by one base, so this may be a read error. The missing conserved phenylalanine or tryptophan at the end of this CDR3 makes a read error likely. Written as DNA, the CDR3 is TGCGCCAGCAGCCATCAACTACGGGACAGGGGTAATTCACCCCTCCACCTT. Translated: CASSHQLRDRGNSPLHL. The chain joins TRBV7-9 to TRBJ1-6; 10 nucleotides line up with TRBD1. Germline CDR1 SEHNR, CDR2 FQNEAQ (reference sequence). CDR3 length equals 17 residues.

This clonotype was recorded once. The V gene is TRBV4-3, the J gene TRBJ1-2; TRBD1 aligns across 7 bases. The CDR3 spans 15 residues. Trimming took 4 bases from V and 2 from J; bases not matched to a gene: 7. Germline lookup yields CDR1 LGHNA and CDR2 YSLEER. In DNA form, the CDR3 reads TGCGCCAGCAGCCCTAGTCAGGGGGGGAACTATGGCTACACCTTC. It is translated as CASSPSQGGNYGYTF.

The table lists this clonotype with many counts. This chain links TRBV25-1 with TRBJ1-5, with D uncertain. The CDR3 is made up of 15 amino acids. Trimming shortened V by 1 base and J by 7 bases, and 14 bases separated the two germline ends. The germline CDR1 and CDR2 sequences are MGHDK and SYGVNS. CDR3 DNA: TGTGCCAGCAGTGAATTTTTCGGGCCTGGGCAGCCCCAGCATTTT. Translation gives CASSEFFGPGQPQHF. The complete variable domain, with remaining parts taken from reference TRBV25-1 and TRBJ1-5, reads EADIYQTPRYLVIGTGKKITLECSQTMGHDKMYWYQQDPGMELHLIHYSYGVNSTEKGDLSSESTVSRIRTEHFPLTLESARPSHTSQYLCASSEFFGPGQPQHFGDGTRLSIL.

Here the CDR3 reads CATSGTINSPLHF. The CDR3 DNA sequence: TGTGCCACCAGCGGGACCATAAATTCACCCCTCCACTTT. The chain couples TRBV15 to TRBJ1-6, with TRBD1 as a possible D gene (5 bases). This CDR3 has 13 amino acids. The ends were cut back, 5 bases at V and 7 bases at J, with 9 bases in the middle. Germline V gives CDR1 LNHNV, CDR2 YYDKDF (reference sequence).

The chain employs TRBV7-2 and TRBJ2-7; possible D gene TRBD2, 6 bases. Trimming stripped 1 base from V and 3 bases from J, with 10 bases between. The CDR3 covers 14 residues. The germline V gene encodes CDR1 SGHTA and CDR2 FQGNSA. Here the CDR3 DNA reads TGTGCCAGCAGCTTAGTCACGGGAGACTACGAGCAGTACTTC. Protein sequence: CASSLVTGDYEQYF.

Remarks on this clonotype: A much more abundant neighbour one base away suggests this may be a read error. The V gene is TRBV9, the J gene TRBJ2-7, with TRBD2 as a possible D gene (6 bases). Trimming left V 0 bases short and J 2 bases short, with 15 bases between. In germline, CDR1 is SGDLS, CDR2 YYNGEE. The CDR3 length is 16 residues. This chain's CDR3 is CASSVEGSSVTYEQYF. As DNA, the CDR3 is TGTGCCAGCAGCGTAGAAGGGTCTAGCGTTACCTACGAGCAGTACTTC. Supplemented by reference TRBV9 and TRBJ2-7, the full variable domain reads DSGVTQTPKHLITATGQRVTLRCSPRSGDLSVYWYQQSLDQGLQFLIQYYNGEERAKGNILERFSAQQFPDLHSELNLSSLELGDSALYFCASSVEGSSVTYEQYFGPGTRLTVT.

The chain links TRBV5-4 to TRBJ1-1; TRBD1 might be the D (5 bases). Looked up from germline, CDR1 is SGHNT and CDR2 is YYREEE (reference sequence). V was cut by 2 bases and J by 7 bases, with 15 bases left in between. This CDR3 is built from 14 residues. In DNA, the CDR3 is TGTGCCAGCAGCTTAACGACAGCACTTTATGAAGCTTTCTTT. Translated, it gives CASSLTTALYEAFF.

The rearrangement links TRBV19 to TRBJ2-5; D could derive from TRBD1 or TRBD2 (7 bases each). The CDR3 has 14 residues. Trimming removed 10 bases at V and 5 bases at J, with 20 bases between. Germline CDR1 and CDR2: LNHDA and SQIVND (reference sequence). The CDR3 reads CAIPTGTNWETQYF. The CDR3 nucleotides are TGTGCCATTCCGACAGGGACTAACTGGGAGACCCAGTACTTC.

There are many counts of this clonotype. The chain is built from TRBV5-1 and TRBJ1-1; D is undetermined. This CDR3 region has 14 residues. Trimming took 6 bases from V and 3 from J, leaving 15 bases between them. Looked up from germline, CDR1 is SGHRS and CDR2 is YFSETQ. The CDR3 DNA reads TGCGCCAGCATCGTGGGAGATGGGGACACTGAAGCTTTCTTT. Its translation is CASIVGDGDTEAFF.

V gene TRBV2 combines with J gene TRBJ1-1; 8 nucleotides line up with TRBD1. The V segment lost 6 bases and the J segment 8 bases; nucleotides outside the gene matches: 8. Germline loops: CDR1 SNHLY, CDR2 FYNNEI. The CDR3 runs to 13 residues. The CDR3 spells CASSIQGAREAFF. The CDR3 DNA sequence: TGTGCCAGCAGCATCCAGGGGGCACGGGAAGCTTTCTTT.

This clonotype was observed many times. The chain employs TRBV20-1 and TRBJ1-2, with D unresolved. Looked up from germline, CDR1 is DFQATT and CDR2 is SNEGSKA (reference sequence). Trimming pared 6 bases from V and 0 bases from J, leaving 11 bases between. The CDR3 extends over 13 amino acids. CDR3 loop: CSAEDGANYGYTF. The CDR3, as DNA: TGCAGTGCGGAGGACGGAGCTAACTATGGCTACACCTTC.

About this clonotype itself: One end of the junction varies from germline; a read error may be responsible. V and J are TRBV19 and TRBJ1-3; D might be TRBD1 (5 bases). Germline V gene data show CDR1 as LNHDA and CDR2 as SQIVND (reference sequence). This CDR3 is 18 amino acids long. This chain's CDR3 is CASSIVGATERSGDTIYF. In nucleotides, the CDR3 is TGTGCCAGTAGTATAGTCGGGGCGACAGAACGCTCTGGAGACACCATATATTTT.

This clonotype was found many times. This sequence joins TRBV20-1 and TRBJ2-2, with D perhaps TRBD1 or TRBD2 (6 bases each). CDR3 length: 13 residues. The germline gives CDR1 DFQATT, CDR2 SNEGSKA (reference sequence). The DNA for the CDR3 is TGCAGCTCCCGAGGGGGGAAGGCCGGGGAGCTGTTTTTT. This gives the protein CSSRGGKAGELFF.

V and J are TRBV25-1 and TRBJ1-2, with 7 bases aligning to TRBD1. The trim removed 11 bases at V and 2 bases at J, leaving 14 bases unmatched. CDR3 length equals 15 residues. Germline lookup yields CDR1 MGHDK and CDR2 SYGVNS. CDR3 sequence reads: CAGNLDRASNYGYTF. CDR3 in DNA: TGTGCCGGCAACCTCGACAGGGCCTCCAACTATGGCTACACCTTC.